Given below is one T cell receptor beta chain in context. Between the trimmed V and J ends, which lost 3 bases and 2 bases, there was a span of 19 bases. The CDR3 loop spans 17 amino acids. The germline gives CDR1 LNHDA, CDR2 SQIVND (reference sequence). This record belongs to a study of blood T cell repertoires in COVID-19. Looking at the study overall: From the United States, Italy and Spain came samples of acute and convalescent COVID-19. Sources were T cells, B-cell-depleted T cells, or PBMCs; the material itself was cDNA or gDNA.

Authors' processing steps: Estimates of nucleated cell counts were drawn from the amplification of reference gene primers. Method: immunoSEQ multiplex PCR; TCRdb's copy keeps in-frame clones and lacks some. D and trimming come from the DNA, and the V and J calls and clone size come from that table. The table shows 200,000 to 300,000 clones, with about nine tenths occurring only once. This receptor was taken from a woman aged 40 to 49 who had recovered from COVID-19. The sample was peripheral blood. This rearrangement joins TRBV19 to TRBJ2-5; TRBD1 is a possible D gene (6 bases). The DNA for the CDR3 is TGTGCCAGTAGTATGATAGGGGGTTGGGGTGGGCAAGAGACCCAGTACTTC. This gives the protein CASSMIGGWGGQETQYF.